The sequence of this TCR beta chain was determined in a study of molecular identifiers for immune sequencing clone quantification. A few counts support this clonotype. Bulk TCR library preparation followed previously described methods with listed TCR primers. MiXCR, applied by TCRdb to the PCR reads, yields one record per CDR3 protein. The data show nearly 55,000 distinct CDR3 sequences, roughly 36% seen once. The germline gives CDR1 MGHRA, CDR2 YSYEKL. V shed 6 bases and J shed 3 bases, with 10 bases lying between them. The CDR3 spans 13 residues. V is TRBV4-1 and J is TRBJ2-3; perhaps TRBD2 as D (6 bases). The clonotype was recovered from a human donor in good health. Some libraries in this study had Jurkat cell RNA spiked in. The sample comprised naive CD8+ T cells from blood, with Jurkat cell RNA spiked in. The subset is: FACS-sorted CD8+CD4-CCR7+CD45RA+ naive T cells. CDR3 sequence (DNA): TGCGCCAGCAGGGGAGGCTTTACAGATACGCAGTATTTT. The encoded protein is CASRGGFTDTQYF.